This T cell receptor (beta chain) was documented in a study of T cells in Graves' hyperthyroidism and ophthalmopathy. Study in general: Sampling of peripheral blood happened at initial diagnosis, prior to any treatment.

Amplified regions were TCR beta CDR3 sequences from RNA transcripts. Researchers ran a first-round RT-PCR on the TCR CDR3 using the HTBI primer set. MiXCR, applied by TCRdb to the multiplex PCR reads, yields one record per CDR3 protein. The sample has 270,000 or so distinct CDR3 sequences; around 15% are singletons. Exclusion followed for patients with uncontrolled infection, other autoimmune disease, pregnancy or lactation. Germline-derived CDR1 and CDR2 are SGHVS and FQNEAQ. The V end lost 5 bases, the J end lost 6 bases, and 9 bases lay between the germline ends. This CDR3 comprises 12 residues. The sequence derives from a woman between 45 and 60 years old with Graves' hyperthyroidism that later progressed to Graves' ophthalmopathy. Sample: blood. This chain connects TRBV7-8 to TRBJ2-3, with D unresolved. In nucleotides, the CDR3 is TGTGCCAGCAGCCTCCCTGGGGATACGCAGTATTTT. This sequence encodes CASSLPGDTQYF.